Listed below are T cell receptor beta chains from one sample, sequenced in a study of blood T cells in healthy people across ages. TCRdb ran MiXCR on the 5' RACE reads and lists one entry per CDR3 protein. The table includes some 920,000 distinct CDR3 sequences, around 54% detected once. Sequenced material: blood. These receptor sequences come from a woman aged 60-75 years in good health. CDR3s include the opening cysteine and the closing phenylalanine or tryptophan. The order of the fields is clone size, J gene, V gene, D gene, CDR3 protein, CDR3 DNA. The D gene is left open where the match is weak. Clone size is stated in some rows and not others, as once, few, many or a class when expanded.

>NA|TRBJ2-5|TRBV25-1|TRBD1
CASTLGQGEETQYF
TGTGCCAGCACCCTCGGACAGGGGGAAGAGACCCAGTACTTC
>NA|TRBJ2-3|TRBV30|TRBD2
CAWSETSLDTQYF
TGTGCCTGGAGCGAGACTAGCCTAGATACGCAGTATTTT
>NA|TRBJ2-7|TRBV29-1|TRBD2
CSVLAGGSHYEQYF
TGCAGCGTCCTAGCGGGAGGGTCCCACTACGAGCAGTACTTC
>few|TRBJ2-5|TRBV4-1|NA
CASSQGPISPSPQETQYF
TGCGCCAGCAGCCAAGGGCCGATCTCACCCAGCCCACAAGAGACCCAGTACTTC
>many|TRBJ1-2|TRBV3-1|NA
CASSQVGGSGYTF
TGTGCCAGCAGCCAAGTCGGGGGGTCCGGCTACACCTTC
>few|TRBJ2-7|TRBV28|NA
CASSLRGRTYEQYF
TGTGCCAGCAGTTTAAGGGGACGGACCTACGAGCAGTACTTC
>NA|TRBJ2-2|TRBV27|TRBD2
CASSISSGRVAGELFF
TGTGCCAGCAGTATCTCTAGCGGGAGGGTGGCCGGGGAGCTGTTTTTT
>NA|TRBJ2-2|TRBV15|NA
CATSRVLGGTGELFF
TGTGCCACCAGCAGAGTCCTTGGGGGCACCGGGGAGCTGTTTTTT
>few|TRBJ2-3|TRBV6-1|NA
CASWAITDTQYF
TGTGCCAGCTGGGCGATAACAGATACGCAGTATTTT
>few|TRBJ2-3|TRBV3-1|TRBD2
CASSQDLASGAVQYF
TGTGCCAGCAGCCAAGATCTCGCTAGCGGGGCTGTGCAGTATTTT
>few|TRBJ2-3|TRBV20-1|NA
CSAPSSTDTQYF
TGCAGTGCTCCGAGTAGCACAGATACGCAGTATTTT
>NA|TRBJ2-4|TRBV29-1|NA
CSVSRDFTYGQYF
TGCAGCGTTAGCCGGGACTTTACCTACGGGCAGTACTTC
>many|TRBJ2-7|TRBV5-5|NA
CASTWPGGPYEQYF
TGTGCCAGCACCTGGCCAGGTGGTCCCTACGAGCAGTACTTC
>once|TRBJ2-5|TRBV4-1|NA
CASSQDGTRQETQYF
TGCGCCAGCAGCCAAGATGGGACTCGCCAAGAGACCCAGTACTTC
>NA|TRBJ2-1|TRBV20-1|NA
CSARIYEALPYNNEQFF
TGCAGTGCTAGAATCTACGAAGCCCTACCCTACAACAATGAGCAGTTCTTC
>NA|TRBJ2-5|TRBV5-1|NA
CASSRRGVEETQYF
TGCGCCAGCAGCCGCCGAGGGGTTGAGGAGACCCAGTACTTC
>NA|TRBJ2-5|TRBV15|TRBD2
CATSETSGMDETQYF
TGTGCCACCAGCGAAACTAGCGGGATGGATGAGACCCAGTACTTC
>NA|TRBJ2-7|TRBV18|NA
CASSPRDNPSYEQYF
TGTGCCAGCTCACCAAGGGACAACCCCTCCTACGAGCAGTACTTC
>NA|TRBJ2-4|TRBV7-2|TRBD1
CASSLDAGTGYRNIQYF
TGTGCCAGCAGCTTAGATGCGGGGACAGGGTATAGAAACATTCAGTACTTC
>NA|TRBJ1-5|TRBV10-3|NA
CAISESPLQARQMETQPQHF
TGTGCCATCAGTGAGTCCCCTCTCCAGGCGCGACAAATGGAAACTCAGCCCCAGCATTTT
>few|TRBJ2-1|TRBV29-1|TRBD2
CSVFPSGRNEQFF
TGCAGCGTTTTCCCTAGCGGGAGAAATGAGCAGTTCTTC
>NA|TRBJ2-5|TRBV7-2|NA
CASSYELGETQYF
TGTGCCAGCAGTTATGAGCTGGGAGAGACCCAGTACTTC
>many|TRBJ2-7|TRBV20-1|NA
CSARLTGTGRFYEQYF
TGCAGTGCTAGATTAACCGGGACTGGTCGATTCTACGAGCAGTACTTC
>NA|TRBJ2-1|TRBV15|TRBD2
CATSRETSGVYNEQFF
TGTGCCACCAGCAGAGAGACTAGCGGAGTCTACAATGAGCAGTTCTTC